This T cell receptor (beta chain) was identified in a study of blood T cell repertoires in COVID-19. Study-level background: Donors in the United States, Italy and Spain gave samples during acute or convalescent COVID-19. PBMCs, B-cell-depleted T cells, or T cells provided the cDNA or gDNA that made up the material.

As originally analysed: It was from reference gene primer amplification that nucleated cell counts were estimated. Sequenced by immunoSEQ multiplex PCR; TCRdb stores in-frame clones only, minus some. From that table come the V and J calls and clone size; the DNA was used to work out D and trimming. The repertoire holds 120,000 to 150,000 clones, with about 84% as singletons. The CDR3 runs 17 residues. Trimming cost V 1 base and J 6 bases; bases outside gene matches: 6. From germline, CDR1 is LGHNT and CDR2 FRNRAP. J is TRBJ2-2 and V is TRBV12-5; 12 nucleotides match TRBD2. Sequencing used peripheral blood. The TCR was taken from a man aged 55 to 69 with active or convalescent COVID-19. CDR3 residues: CASGLARTSGAAGELFF. The CDR3 region has the DNA TGTGCTAGTGGTTTGGCCCGGACTAGCGGGGCGGCCGGGGAGCTGTTTTTT.